This TCR beta chain comes out of a study of OX40 agonist ivuxolimab in advanced cancers. Patients were ineligible given autoimmune disease history or systemic immunosuppression. Using immunoSEQ multiplex PCR, the repertoire was profiled, and TCRdb retains in-frame clones only, with some absent. The sample gives tens of thousands of clones, around 91% of which show up once; about 4.3% is in the top ten. Germline V gene lookup returns CDR1 MNHNS and CDR2 SASEGT. There are 13 residues in the CDR3. The junction had 6 bases not matched to a gene; V was cut back by 8 bases and J by 8 bases. The chain links TRBV6-1 to TRBJ2-1; 10 nucleotides align to TRBD1. The receptor comes from an adult with an advanced solid tumor such as melanoma, head and neck, liver or kidney cancer. This specimen consisted of CD4+ or CD8+ T cells sorted from blood, obtained in a trial of the OX40 agonist ivuxolimab. The DNA for the CDR3 is TGTGCCAGCTGGACAGGGGGAGTGCATGAGCAGTTCTTC. Translation: CASWTGGVHEQFF.